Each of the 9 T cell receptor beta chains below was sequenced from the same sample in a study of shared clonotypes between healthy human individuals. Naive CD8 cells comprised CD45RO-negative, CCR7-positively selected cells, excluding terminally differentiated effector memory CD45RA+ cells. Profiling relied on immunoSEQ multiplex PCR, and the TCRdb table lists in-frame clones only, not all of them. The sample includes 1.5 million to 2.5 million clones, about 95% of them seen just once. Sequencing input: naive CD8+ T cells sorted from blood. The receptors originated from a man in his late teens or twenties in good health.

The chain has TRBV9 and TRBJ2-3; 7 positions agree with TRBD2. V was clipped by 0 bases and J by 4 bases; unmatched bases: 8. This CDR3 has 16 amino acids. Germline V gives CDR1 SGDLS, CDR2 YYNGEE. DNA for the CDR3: TGTGCCAGCAGCGTAGATGTGGGAGGGCCGGCAGATACGCAGTATTTT. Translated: CASSVDVGGPADTQYF.

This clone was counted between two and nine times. CDR3 coding DNA: TGCGCCAGCAGCCAAGACAGGGACGAGCAGTACTTC. It specifies CASSQDRDEQYF. The chain employs TRBV4-1 and TRBJ2-7; D might be TRBD1 (5 bases). Germline CDR1 and CDR2: MGHRA and YSYEKL. The V end was cut by 0 bases, the J end by 5 bases, with 5 bases between. This CDR3 spans 12 amino acids.

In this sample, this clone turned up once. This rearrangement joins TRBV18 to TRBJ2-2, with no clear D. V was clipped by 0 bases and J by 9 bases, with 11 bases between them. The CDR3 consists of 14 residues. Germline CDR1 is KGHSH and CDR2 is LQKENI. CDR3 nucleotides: TGTGCCAGCTCACCACCGTTACAGACCAGGGAGCTGTTTTTT. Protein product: CASSPPLQTRELFF.

The CDR3 bases are TGTGCCAGCAGAACTGGGTACACAGGCCATGACGAGCAGTACTTC. Protein product: CASRTGYTGHDEQYF. V usage is TRBV7-9 and J usage is TRBJ2-7, with a tentative D call TRBD1 (5 bases). Trimming removed 6 bases from V and 5 bases from J, with 20 bases in between. The CDR3 is made up of 15 amino acids. From germline, CDR1 is SEHNR and CDR2 FQNEAQ (reference sequence).

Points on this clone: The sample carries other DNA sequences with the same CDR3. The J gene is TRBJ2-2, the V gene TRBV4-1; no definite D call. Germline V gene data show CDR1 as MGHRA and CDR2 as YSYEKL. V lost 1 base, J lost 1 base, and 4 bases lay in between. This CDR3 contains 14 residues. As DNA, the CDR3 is TGCGCCAGCAGCCAAGGCAGGAACACCGGGGAGCTGTTTTTT. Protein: CASSQGRNTGELFF.

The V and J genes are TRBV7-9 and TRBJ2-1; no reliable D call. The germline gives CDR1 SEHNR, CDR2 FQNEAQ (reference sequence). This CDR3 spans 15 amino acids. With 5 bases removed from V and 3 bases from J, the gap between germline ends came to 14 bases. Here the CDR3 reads CASSPLLGFYNEQFF. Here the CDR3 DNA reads TGTGCCAGCAGCCCCCTTCTGGGGTTCTACAATGAGCAGTTCTTC.

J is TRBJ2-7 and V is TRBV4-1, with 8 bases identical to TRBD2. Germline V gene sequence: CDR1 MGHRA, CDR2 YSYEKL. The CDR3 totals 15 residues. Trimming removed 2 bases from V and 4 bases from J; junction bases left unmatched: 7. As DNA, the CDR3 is TGCGCCAGCAGCCAACACAGCGGGGGAGGGTACGAGCAGTACTTC. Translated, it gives CASSQHSGGGYEQYF.

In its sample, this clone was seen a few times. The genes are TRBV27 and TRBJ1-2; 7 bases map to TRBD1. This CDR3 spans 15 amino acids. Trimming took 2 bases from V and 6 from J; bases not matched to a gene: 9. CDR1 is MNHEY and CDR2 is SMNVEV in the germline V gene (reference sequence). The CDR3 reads CASSLGTDRLDGYTF. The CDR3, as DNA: TGTGCCAGCAGTTTAGGGACAGACAGGTTGGATGGCTACACCTTC.

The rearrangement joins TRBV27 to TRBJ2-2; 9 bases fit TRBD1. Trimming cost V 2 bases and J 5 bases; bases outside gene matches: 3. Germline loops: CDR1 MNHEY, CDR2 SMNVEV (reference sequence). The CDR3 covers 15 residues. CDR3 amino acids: CASSLVGQGTGELFF. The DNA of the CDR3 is TGTGCCAGCAGTTTAGTAGGACAGGGGACCGGGGAGCTGTTTTTT.